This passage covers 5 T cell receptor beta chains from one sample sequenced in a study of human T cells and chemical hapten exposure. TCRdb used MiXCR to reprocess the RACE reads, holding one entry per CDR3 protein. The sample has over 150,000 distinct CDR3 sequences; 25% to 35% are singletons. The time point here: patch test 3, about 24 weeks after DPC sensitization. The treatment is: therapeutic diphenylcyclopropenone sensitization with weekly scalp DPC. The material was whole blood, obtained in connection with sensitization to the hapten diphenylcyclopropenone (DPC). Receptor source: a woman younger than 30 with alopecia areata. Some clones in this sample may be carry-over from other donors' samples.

The CDR3 coding sequence is TGTGCCAGCAGTTCGAGGATCTACGAGCAGTACTTC. This translates into CASSSRIYEQYF. The gene calls are TRBV6-5 and TRBJ2-7, with D hard to call. V was trimmed by 4 bases and J by 3 bases, leaving 7 bases between them. The CDR3 has 12 residues. The germline gives CDR1 MNHEY, CDR2 SVGAGI.

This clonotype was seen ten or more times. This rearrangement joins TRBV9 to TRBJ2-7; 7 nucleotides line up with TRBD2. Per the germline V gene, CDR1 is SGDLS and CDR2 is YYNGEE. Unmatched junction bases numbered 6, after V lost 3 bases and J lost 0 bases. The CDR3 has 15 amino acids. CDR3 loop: CASSAASGSSYEQYF. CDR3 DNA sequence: TGTGCCAGCAGCGCAGCTAGCGGTAGCTCCTACGAGCAGTACTTC.

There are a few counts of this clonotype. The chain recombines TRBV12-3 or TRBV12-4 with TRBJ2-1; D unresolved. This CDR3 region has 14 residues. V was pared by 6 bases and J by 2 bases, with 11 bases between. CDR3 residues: CASRGKRPYNEQFF. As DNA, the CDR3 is TGTGCCAGCAGGGGAAAGCGCCCCTACAATGAGCAGTTCTTC.

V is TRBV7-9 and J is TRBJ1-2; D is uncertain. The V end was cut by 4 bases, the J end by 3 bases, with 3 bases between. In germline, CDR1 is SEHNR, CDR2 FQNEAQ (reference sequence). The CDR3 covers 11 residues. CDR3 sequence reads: CASSWDYGYTF. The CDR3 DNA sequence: TGTGCCAGCAGCTGGGACTATGGCTACACCTTC.

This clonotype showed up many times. DNA for the CDR3: TGTGCCAGCAGCTTGGTCGGGGGGGGTGGCACTGAAGCTTTCTTT. This sequence encodes CASSLVGGGGTEAFF. The chain is built from TRBV5-4 and TRBJ1-1, with a possible D match to TRBD1 (5 bases). This CDR3 contains 15 residues. V lost 0 bases to trimming and J lost 4 bases, with 13 bases between them. Germline loops: CDR1 SGHNT, CDR2 YYREEE (reference sequence).